The sequence of this T cell receptor beta chain was determined in a study of cytomegalovirus exposure and HLA in healthy donors (TCRdb year 2017). Context from the whole study: An earlier analysis of 550 to 700 of the donors reported roughly 300 Gb of sequence data and about 100 million unique TCR beta sequences from 150 million to 200 million T cells. An early release covering roughly 600 HLA-typed donors comprised 300 to 350 gigabases of sequencing data and approximately 80 million unique TCR sequences. Of the 350 to 450 genotyped donors, 81% fell in the genetic ancestry cluster associated with self-reported Caucasian donors. The study aimed to test whether signatures of past pathogen exposure could be identified by cataloging public T cell receptors. The T cell repertoires of some 670 subjects were profiled by immunosequencing and related to cytomegalovirus serostatus. Besides the first cohort of about 730 subjects, a separate validation cohort made up of about 120 different subjects was used. To predict cytomegalovirus infection status, the study brought together high-throughput TCR immunosequencing, statistical association of individual TCRs with disease status, and machine learning. A later analysis re-examined previously published TCR beta repertoires from about 670 donors and added high-resolution HLA genotyping to investigate patterns of TCR occurrence. Rather than using new phenotypic data, the later analysis identified candidate immune exposures from TCR beta sequences and from how often those sequences occurred across donors. An earlier analysis of 500 to 650 of the donors applied high-throughput TCR beta sequencing to assess whether each TCR beta V gene segment acted as functional or pseudogenic. Alongside the repertoire data, information on donor age, sex, ethnicity and CMV serostatus was compiled. A later genetic analysis used genome-wide SNP genotypes for about three fifths of the 666 donors, treating that subset as a discovery cohort. Every repertoire in the discovery cohort had been generated on one and the same sequencing platform. Class I and class II HLA loci were covered by the typing at four-digit resolution. The number of typed donors differed by locus: roughly 620-630 for A, B, C, DRB1 and DQB1; 500 to 550 for DQA1; some 590 for DPA1; and some 450 for DPB1. Because of strong linkage in the cohort, roughly five DR-DQ haplotypes were treated as single units for association and clustering. Among under 450 genotyped donors of the cohort, an average of around 240,000 unique TCR beta nucleotide sequences were sequenced per donor, around 20% of them non-productive. General conclusions and limits of the study: When HLA alleles, especially DR and DQ, strongly co-occurred, TCR associations were difficult to assign to individual alleles. A further reported finding was that TCR beta sequences accurately predicted the HLA-A and HLA-B alleles for most subjects in the first cohort. V-gene and J-gene trimming of TCR beta chains was associated with a missense DCLRE1C variant in a later genetic analysis, and the association was replicated in an independent cohort. CMV serostatus was the only immune exposure information available for the cohort. The study listed 150 to 200 TCR beta chains as associated with cytomegalovirus. Linkage disequilibrium might explain the correlated functional status among segregating V segments, but an unknown experimental factor could not be excluded. According to a later analysis, TCR association rates differed among HLA loci, with DRB1 alleles showing the most associated TCRs and HLA-C alleles showing the fewest. The earlier analysis of some 540 of the donors excluded seventeen rarely observed V segments, including chromosome 9 orphons, because counts were too low. At a false discovery rate of 0.05, a later analysis linked under 20,000 TCR beta sequences to specific HLA alleles. In both the original and validation cohorts, the classifier was reported to diagnose cytomegalovirus status with high specificity and sensitivity. It was suggested by the authors that the approach could potentially be generalized to other disease states and immunological phenotypes. Some IMGT-functional V segments, including TRBV6-2 and TRBV6-3, could not be told apart with the 87-base-pair reads, so those segments were excluded. In a later analysis, several top co-occurrence clusters were reported to appear linked to parvovirus B19, influenza, CMV and Epstein-Barr virus. In a later analysis, HLA-associated TCR beta chains were found to be more clonally expanded and to have lower generation probabilities than equally common non-associated chains. According to a later analysis, most CMV-associated TCR beta chains appeared to be HLA-restricted, and the HLA associations seemed to be driven largely by CMV exposure. Across donors, most TCR sequences were observed very rarely, whereas some public TCRs were present in many individuals. Compared with the roughly 600-donor mean, donors in an Asian-associated ancestry cluster had fewer N-insertions in productive TCRs, according to a later genetic analysis. A cluster of highly shared sequence variants was judged likely to represent a technical artifact of the sequencing pipeline. In vitro tests confirmed that a few of the cytomegalovirus-associated TCR beta chains recognize cytomegalovirus antigens. This cohort had only TCR beta chains sequenced, and the lack of alpha or paired-chain data limited which features could be detected. HLA typing was unavailable for some donors at each locus, so association tests used only the typed subset. Roughly uniform sequencing depth across donors was assumed in presence/absence analyses, although this assumption may not hold. In an earlier analysis of approximately 590 of the donors, most TCR beta V segments appeared in productive rearrangements about 90% or about 30% of the time, broadly matching IMGT annotations.

In total, roughly 710 healthy bone marrow donors made up the cohort. At the time of sampling, all cohort members were nominally healthy, though unrecorded immune exposures were likely present. The donor was CMV seronegative and was included in the group of over 300 seronegative cohort members. A peripheral blood sample was provided by each donor, and peripheral blood mononuclear cells were used for TCR beta sequencing. Genomic DNA was extracted from the blood cell samples with the Qiagen DNeasy Blood Extraction Kit. Points on this clone: Which antigen it targets is not known.

From a lookup of the germline V gene, CDR1 and CDR2 are SGHNT and YENEEA. The V end loses 5 bases and the J end loses 0 bases, and a stretch of 15 bases separates them. The CDR3 has 16 amino acids, counting the end cysteine and phenylalanine. The only DNA kept is the CDR3, 48 bases in frame from the first base. The library relied on the immunoSEQ multiplex PCR assay. The multiplex PCR relied on a mix of 60 forward primers for TCR Vbeta segments and 13 reverse primers for TCR Jbeta segments. A multiplex PCR assay on genomic DNA amplified the CDR3 region of rearranged TCR beta genes. On the Illumina HiSeq System, the amplified TCR beta libraries were sequenced as 87-base-pair reads. In the authors' own workflow: A later analysis tallied around 87 million unique TCR beta chains across the 700 or so repertoires, and approximately 11 million of those chains were shared by two or more donors. Raw reads were error-corrected and collapsed into unique sequences with a nearest-neighbor algorithm that merged closely related sequences to remove PCR and sequencing errors. CDR3 sequences were aligned to IMGT reference sequences to assign V, D and J gene segments. For a sequence to be retained, a match of at least six nucleotides was required to both a V gene segment and a J gene segment. Rearrangements were classified as productive when the CDR3 lacked stop codons and remained in frame with V and J, and all other rearrangements were classified as non-productive. Following IMGT convention, CDR3 was defined as the stretch from the second conserved V-encoded cysteine to the conserved J-encoded phenylalanine. In an earlier analysis of around 600 of the donors, sequences lacking an unambiguous match to a single V gene segment were excluded. An earlier analysis of 587 of the donors called V segments functional above 56.7% productive rearrangements and segregating when the between-donor standard deviation exceeded 5%. To diagnose cytomegalovirus status from the catalog of TCR beta chain sequences, a statistical classification framework was built. In a later analysis, V and J genes were assigned by comparing TCR nucleotide sequences against IMGT/GENE-DB human TR gene sequences. A later analysis assigned CDR3 sequences and most-parsimonious VDJ recombination scenarios with the TCRdist pipeline. In a later analysis, every TCR beta chain was defined by the combination of its CDR3 amino acid sequence and its V-gene family, and reads without a unique V-gene family were dropped. A later analysis removed several hundred highly shared, low-generation-probability nucleotide sequences to deal with suspected cross-contamination and a sequencing artifact. In a later analysis, a clonal expansion index was calculated for each public chain from normalized within-repertoire ranks of inferred template counts. Generation probabilities in a later analysis came from a VDJ recombination model fitted to out-of-frame rearrangements, and those results were checked against IGoR. In a later analysis, TCR-TCR, TCR-HLA and TCR-CMV co-occurrence was scored with hypergeometric tests, and a repertoire-size bias correction was applied to TCR pairs. To estimate false discovery rates, a later analysis permuted the HLA or CMV assignments 20 times. A later analysis grouped co-occurring TCRs with DBSCAN, adding TCRdist sequence similarity when clustering within HLA-allele-positive subsets. Co-occurrence clustering excluded repertoires with fewer than 30,000 or more than 120,000 public chains, plus five with anomalous nucleotide sharing. Imported from immuneACCESS, the table was reduced by TCRdb to in-frame sequences with V and J called. These copies leave out some clones; in studies compared against another copy, an unresolved V gene accounts for under half, and the cause of the remainder is not known. That table supplies the V and J calls and clone size; D and trimming were determined from the DNA. The table held for this sample gives 100,000 to 150,000 clones. The ten most abundant clones make up around 1.5% of the sample.

The clonotype was recovered from a middle-aged woman in good health and CMV-seronegative. The V and J genes are TRBV11-3 and TRBJ2-3, with TRBD1 perhaps the D gene, on 9 matching bases. Material for sequencing was PBMCs. CDR3 reads: CASSRGGQGSTDTQYF. The DNA reads as follows: TGTGCCAGCAGCCGGGGGGGACAGGGTAGCACAGATACGCAGTATTTT.